What follows are 21 T cell receptor beta chains derived from one specimen sequenced in a study of blood T cell repertoires in COVID-19. Profiled with immunoSEQ multiplex PCR; TCRdb holds only in-frame clones, not every one. The sample carries around 200,000 clones, approximately 84% recorded once. The sequenced sample consisted of peripheral blood. Receptors were obtained from a woman aged 80 or over with acute or convalescent COVID-19.

Remarks on this clone: Other nucleotide sequences from this sample produce the same CDR3. CDR3 in amino acids: CASSLGTGGNEQFF. CDR3 bases: TGCGCCAGCAGCTTGGGGACAGGGGGCAATGAGCAGTTCTTC. This chain uses TRBV5-1 with TRBJ2-1, with 10 bases aligning to TRBD1. Germline CDR1 and CDR2: SGHRS and YFSETQ. The CDR3 has 14 amino acids. The trim removed 0 bases at V and 6 bases at J, leaving 0 bases unmatched.

The rearrangement links TRBV15 to TRBJ2-6; D perhaps matches TRBD1 (5 bases). This CDR3 is built from 15 residues. Deletions cut 5 bases from V and 1 base from J, with 9 bases between. Per germline, CDR1 LNHNV and CDR2 YYDKDF (reference sequence). CDR3 DNA sequence: TGTGCCACCAGCCCGCAGGGTTCTGGGGCCAACGTCCTGACTTTC. Translation: CATSPQGSGANVLTF.

Notes on this clone: At one end, the junction sequence differs from germline, possibly due to a read error. The sample holds other DNA sequences that translate to the same CDR3. The rearrangement links TRBV7-8 to TRBJ1-1; TRBD1 agrees at 7 bases. This CDR3 contains 14 residues. Germline lookup yields CDR1 SGHVS and CDR2 FQNEAQ. The CDR3 DNA follows: TGTGCCAGCAGCTTAGTACAGGGGAACACTGAAGCCTTCTTT. This gives the protein CASSLVQGNTEAFF.

This clone turned up a few times. The V gene is TRBV13, the J gene TRBJ1-2; TRBD1 matches at 7 bases. J gave up 6 bases and V 4 bases, and 14 bases lay outside the gene matches. The germline V gene encodes CDR1 PRHDT and CDR2 FYEKMQ (reference sequence). This CDR3 spans 16 amino acids. Written as DNA, the CDR3 is TGTGCCAGCAGCTCATCCGTGGACAGGTTATTAAATGGCTACACCTTC. It specifies CASSSSVDRLLNGYTF.

In this sample, this clone turned up a few times. The rearrangement uses TRBV6-5 and TRBJ2-7, with 7 bases aligning to TRBD2. There are 14 residues in the CDR3. Germline lookup yields CDR1 MNHEY and CDR2 SVGAGI. V shed 7 bases, J shed 3 bases, and the junction held 9 bases outside the gene matches. The CDR3 region is CASISGAGDYEQYF. In nucleotides, the CDR3 is TGTGCCAGCATCAGCGGTGCGGGGGACTACGAGCAGTACTTC.

This clone was recorded a few times. The chain recombines TRBV20-1 with TRBJ2-7; D is undetermined. Trimming stripped 5 bases from V and 5 bases from J, with 10 bases between. The CDR3 covers 11 residues. CDR1 is DFQATT and CDR2 is SNEGSKA in the germline V gene (reference sequence). The CDR3 DNA follows: TGCAGTGCTGGGCCTGGTCACGAGCAGTACTTC. Translated, it gives CSAGPGHEQYF.

V usage is TRBV19 and J usage is TRBJ1-2, with a weak D call TRBD1 (5 bases). Germline CDR1 and CDR2: LNHDA and SQIVND (reference sequence). This CDR3 has 15 residues. Trimming cost V 8 bases and J 5 bases, with 21 bases left between them. The CDR3 here is CASRVSGGTGYGYTF. CDR3 sequence (DNA): TGTGCCAGTCGTGTGTCGGGGGGGACTGGATATGGCTACACCTTC.

The chain has TRBV24-1 and TRBJ2-1; 8 bases match TRBD1. The ends lost 5 bases at V and 2 bases at J; junction bases unmatched: 16. Germline V lookup: CDR1 KGHDR, CDR2 SFDVKD. The CDR3 runs to 19 residues. The CDR3 region is CATSGDRGGDLGTYNEQFF. CDR3 sequence (DNA): TGTGCCACCAGTGGAGACAGGGGTGGCGATTTGGGTACCTACAATGAGCAGTTCTTC.

This chain joins TRBV5-1 and TRBJ2-1, with 14 bases identical to TRBD2. Germline CDR1 and CDR2: SGHRS and YFSETQ. Trimming at V came to 1 base and at J to 6 bases, leaving 3 bases not matched to a gene. This CDR3 comprises 16 residues. CDR3 coding DNA: TGCGCCAGCAGCTTGCCCGGACTAGCGGGAGGCAATGAGCAGTTCTTC. This codes for CASSLPGLAGGNEQFF.

The V call is TRBV3-1 (or the pseudogene TRBV3-2), the J call TRBJ2-5; TRBD1 aligns across 8 bases. The ends lost 3 bases at V and 1 base at J; junction bases unmatched: 4. The CDR3 is 15 amino acids. The germline V gene has CDR1 LGHDT and CDR2 YNNKEL (reference sequence). CDR3 in amino acids: CASSHRTGLQETQYF. Written as DNA, the CDR3 is TGTGCCAGCAGCCACCGGACAGGGCTCCAAGAGACCCAGTACTTC.

J is TRBJ1-1 and V is TRBV4-3, with D maybe TRBD1 (6 bases). The germline CDR1 and CDR2 sequences are LGHNA and YSLEER. The CDR3 extends over 16 amino acids. V lost 0 bases to trimming and J lost 7 bases, with 18 bases between them. The CDR3 nucleotides are TGCGCCAGCAGCCAAGACGTTCGGGGGGGCGGCGATGAAGCTTTCTTT. It specifies CASSQDVRGGGDEAFF.

The chain's CDR3 is CASSPPSQRTEAFF. CDR3 in DNA: TGTGCCAGCTCACCCCCGAGCCAACGCACTGAAGCTTTCTTT. This chain links TRBV18 with TRBJ1-1; D remains ambiguous. Germline V lookup: CDR1 KGHSH, CDR2 LQKENI. V gave up 3 bases and J gave up 4 bases, with 12 bases separating them. The CDR3 covers 14 residues.

The V and J genes are TRBV4-2 and TRBJ1-4, with 9 positions matching TRBD1. J lost 8 bases, V lost 0 bases, and 7 bases had no gene match. The CDR3 is 16 residues long. Per germline, CDR1 LGHNA and CDR2 YNFKEQ. CDR3 sequence: CASSQDLGTGWEKLFF. As DNA, the CDR3 is TGTGCCAGCAGCCAAGATCTAGGGACAGGGTGGGAAAAACTGTTTTTT.

This sequence joins TRBV9 and TRBJ1-5; D is possibly TRBD1 (5 bases). V dropped 0 bases and J dropped 9 bases, with 13 bases sitting between them. Germline lookup yields CDR1 SGDLS and CDR2 YYNGEE. The CDR3 is 14 amino acids. CDR3 bases: TGTGCCAGCAGCGTAGTAGCAGGTACAGGGCCCCAGCATTTT. Translation gives CASSVVAGTGPQHF.

V is TRBV30 and J is TRBJ2-1; 7 nucleotides match TRBD2. Germline CDR1 is GTSNPN and CDR2 is SVGIG (reference sequence). This CDR3 has 17 amino acids. The junction had 14 bases not matched to a gene; V was cut back by 3 bases and J by 3 bases. DNA for the CDR3: TGTGCCTGGAGGGAACTAGCGCCCCGTGGAGGCTACAATGAGCAGTTCTTC. This sequence encodes CAWRELAPRGGYNEQFF.

The chain combines TRBV18 with TRBJ1-1, with no clear D. Deletions cut 3 bases from V and 4 bases from J, with 6 bases between. Germline V gene lookup returns CDR1 KGHSH and CDR2 LQKENI. This CDR3 is 12 amino acids long. CDR3 loop: CASSPRSTEAFF. CDR3 bases: TGTGCCAGCTCACCCCGGAGCACTGAAGCTTTCTTT. Together with reference TRBV18 and TRBJ1-1, the CDR3 gives the full variable domain: NAGVMQNPRHLVRRRGQEARLRCSPMKGHSHVYWYRQLPEEGLKFMVYLQKENIIDESGMPKERFSAEFPKEGPSILRIQQVVRGDSAAYFCASSPRSTEAFFGQGTRLTVV.

Remarks on this clone: The same CDR3 is also encoded by other DNA sequences in this sample. This CDR3 is CSVARQETQYF. In nucleotides, the CDR3 is TGCAGCGTTGCTAGACAAGAGACCCAGTACTTC. V and J are TRBV29-1 and TRBJ2-5; D call uncertain. This CDR3 has 11 amino acids. The V end lost 4 bases, the J end lost 2 bases, and 5 bases lay between the germline ends. The germline V gene encodes CDR1 SQVTM and CDR2 ANQGSEA.

This chain links TRBV27 with TRBJ2-7, with D tentatively TRBD2 (6 bases). The CDR3 spans 19 residues. The germline V gene encodes CDR1 MNHEY and CDR2 SMNVEV (reference sequence). The V end lost 2 bases, the J end lost 0 bases, and 23 bases lay between the germline ends. CDR3 sequence (DNA): TGTGCCAGCAGTTTAAAGGATATTACTTCTGGGGGGAGCTCCTACGAGCAGTACTTC. Its protein is CASSLKDITSGGSSYEQYF.

This rearrangement joins TRBV7-3 to TRBJ2-3, with 7 bases lining up with TRBD1. CDR3 length: 15 residues. Looked up from germline, CDR1 is SGHTA and CDR2 is FQGTGA. The trim removed 5 bases at V and 5 bases at J, leaving 10 bases unmatched. CDR3 in amino acids: CASSQSSNRGDTQYF. CDR3 bases: TGTGCCAGCAGCCAATCATCGAACAGGGGAGATACGCAGTATTTT.

The V and J genes are TRBV2 and TRBJ1-3; perhaps TRBD1 as D (5 bases). The V gene's germline CDR1 is SNHLY and CDR2 FYNNEI. V was cut by 3 bases and J by 2 bases, with 8 bases left in between. CDR3 size: 14 residues. CDR3 nucleotide sequence: TGTGCCAGCAGTGAGCAGGGCCCTGGAAACACCATATATTTT. Protein product: CASSEQGPGNTIYF.

This clone came up a few times. V is TRBV18 and J is TRBJ1-5, with unresolved D. The V end was cut by 3 bases, the J end by 6 bases, with 6 bases between. This CDR3 has 12 amino acids. The germline V gene encodes CDR1 KGHSH and CDR2 LQKENI. The CDR3 DNA reads as TGTGCCAGCTCACCTCCTTCTCAGCCCCAGCATTTT. Encoded protein: CASSPPSQPQHF.